This TCR beta chain was sequenced during a study of blood T cell repertoires in COVID-19 (dated by TCRdb to about 2020). About the full investigation: The collaborator samples originated in the United States, Italy and Spain and spanned the acute and convalescent phases of COVID-19. Samples came from the ongoing ImmuneRACE study (first 160 participants) plus 1,254 subjects from 6 global collaborators. A freely available public database, intended as a resource for researchers studying the immune response to SARS-CoV-2, is where the repertoires were released. Sample metadata almost always included a de-identified subject ID, COVID-19 status, age in years and sex. The dataset comprised deeply sampled blood TCRbeta repertoires from subjects exposed to, actively infected with, or recovered from COVID-19. Where available, HLA class I and class II types were obtained from metadata supplied by the sample provider rather than from assay-based typing. The prospective study material was composed of cDNA or gDNA derived from T cells, B-cell-depleted T cells, or PBMCs. The investigation overall reported the following: The quantity of clinical and demographic metadata differed by source and by participant and was supplied without curation.

Comments on this clone: Its binding antigen is unknown. No clone much larger than this one lies a single base away; base qualities are absent.

Collaborating institutions collected whole blood in K2EDTA tubes following their own protocols. For TCRbeta analysis, collaborators shipped samples in one of three forms: frozen whole blood, isolated PBMCs, or DNA extracted from either of those sample types. TCRbeta CDR3 regions were amplified from genomic DNA by means of the immunoSEQ Assay, a bias-controlled multiplex PCR. The original methods were these. The number of nucleated cells in each sample was estimated from the amplification of reference gene primers within the assay. To quantify the absolute abundance of each unique TCRbeta CDR3 rearrangement, sequence reads were collapsed and filtered. For each sample, productive Simpson clonality was calculated by taking the square root of Simpson's diversity index across productive rearrangements. In its TCRdb copy, this immuneACCESS table keeps in-frame sequences only and misses some clones. Where compared with another copy, unresolved V genes explain less than half of these, and the others have no known cause. V, J and clone size derive from that table, while D and trimming were established from the DNA sequence. The sample contains roughly 63,000 clones, about 74% of them found a single time. The ten largest clonotypes hold roughly 27% of the sample.

CDR1 and CDR2, looked up from the germline V gene, are SGHNT and YENEEA. From its cysteine to its phenylalanine, the CDR3 spans 15 amino acids. CDR3 DNA is the only sequence kept; it has 45 bases, read in frame from the first base. V has 5 bases trimmed and J has 5 bases trimmed; junction bases matching no gene number 11. The receptor was isolated from a woman of 80 years or more with acute or convalescent COVID-19. The chain joins TRBV11-3 to TRBJ2-5; 7 bases in between match TRBD2. Specimen: peripheral blood. Read as DNA, the sequence is TGTGCCAGCAGCCCCCAGGGAGGGCCGTGGGAGACCCAGTACTTC. This translates into CASSPQGGPWETQYF.